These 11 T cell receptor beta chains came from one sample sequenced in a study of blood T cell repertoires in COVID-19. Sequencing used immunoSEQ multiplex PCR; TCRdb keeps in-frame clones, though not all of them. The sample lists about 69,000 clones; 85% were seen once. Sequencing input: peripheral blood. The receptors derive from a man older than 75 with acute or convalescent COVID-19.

The CDR3, as DNA: TGTGCCAGCAGCCAGGCGGGCCAGGCGAACACCGGGGAGCTGTTTTTT. It codes for CASSQAGQANTGELFF. The chain combines TRBV11-3 with TRBJ2-2; D might be TRBD2 (5 bases). In germline, CDR1 is SGHNT, CDR2 YENEEA. Trimming pared 5 bases from V and 0 bases from J, leaving 13 bases between. The CDR3 has 16 residues.

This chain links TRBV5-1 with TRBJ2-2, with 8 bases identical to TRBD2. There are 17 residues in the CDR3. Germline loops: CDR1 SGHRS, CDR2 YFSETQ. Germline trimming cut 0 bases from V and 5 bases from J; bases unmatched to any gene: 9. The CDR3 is CASSLGTSGVRTGELFF. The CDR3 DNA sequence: TGCGCCAGCAGCTTGGGTACTAGCGGAGTGAGGACCGGGGAGCTGTTTTTT.

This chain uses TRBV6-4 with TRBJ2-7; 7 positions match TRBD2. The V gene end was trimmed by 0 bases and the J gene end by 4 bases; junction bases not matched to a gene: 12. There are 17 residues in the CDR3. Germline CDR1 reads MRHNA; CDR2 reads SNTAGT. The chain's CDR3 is CASSDSGDGLVRYEQYF. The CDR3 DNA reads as TGTGCCAGCAGTGACTCGGGAGACGGACTAGTTAGATACGAGCAGTACTTC.

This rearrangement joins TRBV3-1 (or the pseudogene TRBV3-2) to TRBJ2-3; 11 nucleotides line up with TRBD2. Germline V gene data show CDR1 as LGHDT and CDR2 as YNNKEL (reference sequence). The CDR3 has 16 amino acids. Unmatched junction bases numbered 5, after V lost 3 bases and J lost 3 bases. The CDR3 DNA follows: TGTGCCAGCAGCCAGGCGGGACTAGCGGTAACAGATACGCAGTATTTT. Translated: CASSQAGLAVTDTQYF.

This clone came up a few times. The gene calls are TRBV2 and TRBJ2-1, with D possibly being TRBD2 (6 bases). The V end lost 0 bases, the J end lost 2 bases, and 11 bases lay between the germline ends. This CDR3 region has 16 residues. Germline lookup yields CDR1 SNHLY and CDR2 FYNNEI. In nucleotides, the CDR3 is TGTGCCAGCAGTGAAGCGGCTAGCGCCACCTACAATGAGCAGTTCTTC. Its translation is CASSEAASATYNEQFF.

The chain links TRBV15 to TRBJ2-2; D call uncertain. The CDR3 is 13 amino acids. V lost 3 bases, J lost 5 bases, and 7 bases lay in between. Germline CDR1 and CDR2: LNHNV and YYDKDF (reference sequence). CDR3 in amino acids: CATSRRVTGELFF. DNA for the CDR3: TGTGCCACCAGCAGGCGCGTTACCGGGGAGCTGTTTTTT.

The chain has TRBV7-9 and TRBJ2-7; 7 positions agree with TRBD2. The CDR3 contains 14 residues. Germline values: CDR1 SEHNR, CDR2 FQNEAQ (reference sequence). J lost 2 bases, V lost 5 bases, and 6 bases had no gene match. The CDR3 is CASSPWGGTYEQYF. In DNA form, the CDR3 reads TGTGCCAGCAGCCCTTGGGGGGGGACCTACGAGCAGTACTTC.

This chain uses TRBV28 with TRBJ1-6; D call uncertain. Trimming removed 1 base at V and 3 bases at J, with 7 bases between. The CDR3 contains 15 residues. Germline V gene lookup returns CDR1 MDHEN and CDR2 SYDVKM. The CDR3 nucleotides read TGTGCCAGCAGTTTATCCTACAGCTATAATTCACCCCTCCACTTT. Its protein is CASSLSYSYNSPLHF.

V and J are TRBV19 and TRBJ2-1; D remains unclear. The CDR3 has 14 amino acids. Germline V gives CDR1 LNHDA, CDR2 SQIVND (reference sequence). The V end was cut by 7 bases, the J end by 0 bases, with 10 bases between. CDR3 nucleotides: TGTGCCAGTAACGTGGCTAGCTCCTACAATGAGCAGTTCTTC. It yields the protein CASNVASSYNEQFF.

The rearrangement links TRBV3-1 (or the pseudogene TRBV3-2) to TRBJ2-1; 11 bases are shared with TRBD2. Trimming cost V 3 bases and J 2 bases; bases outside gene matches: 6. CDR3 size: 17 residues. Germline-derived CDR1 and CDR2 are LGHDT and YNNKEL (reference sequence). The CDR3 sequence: CASSHGRLAGTYNEQFF. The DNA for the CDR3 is TGTGCCAGCAGCCATGGTAGACTAGCGGGAACCTACAATGAGCAGTTCTTC.

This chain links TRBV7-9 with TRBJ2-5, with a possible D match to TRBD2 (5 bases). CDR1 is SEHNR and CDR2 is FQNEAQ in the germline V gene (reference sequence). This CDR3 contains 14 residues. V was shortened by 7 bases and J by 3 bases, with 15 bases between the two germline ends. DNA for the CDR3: TGTGCCAGCACCCTGCTCCGGGAAGAAGAGACCCAGTACTTC. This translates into CASTLLREEETQYF.